Listed below are T cell receptor beta chains from one sample, sequenced in a study of blood T cell repertoires in COVID-19. The data were produced by immunoSEQ multiplex PCR, yet TCRdb's version contains in-frame clones alone and is incomplete. Among approximately 400,000 clones, around 84% were seen once, and the ten largest hold more than 0.85%. Input material: peripheral blood. These receptors were collected from a human donor with acute or convalescent COVID-19. The donor label of this sample is uncertain. CDR3s include the opening cysteine and the closing phenylalanine or tryptophan. D genes are given only for firm matches. Rows may omit the clone size; those that give it use once, few, many or a size class.

J,size,D,V,DNA,CDR3
TRBJ1-2,-,-,TRBV20-1,TGCAGTGCTAGTGGGCAGTACTATGGCTACACCTTC,CSASGQYYGYTF
TRBJ1-1,-,-,TRBV30,TGTGCCTGGAGTCGCCAGGGCTTGAACACTGAAGCTTTCTTT,CAWSRQGLNTEAFF
TRBJ1-6,few,-,TRBV4-1,TGCGCCAGCAGGAGACAGGAGAATTCACCCCTCCACTTT,CASRRQENSPLHF
TRBJ1-6,-,-,TRBV30,TGTGCCTGGAGCCAGGACTATAATTCACCCCTCCACTTT,CAWSQDYNSPLHF
TRBJ2-7,-,-,TRBV6-5,TGTGCCAGCAGTTTTCAGGGATCGAGCGAGCAGTACTTC,CASSFQGSSEQYF
TRBJ1-2,once,TRBD1,TRBV7-9,TGTGCCAGCAGCACACCGGGACAGGGACAGAACTATGGCTACACCTTC,CASSTPGQGQNYGYTF
TRBJ2-1,-,TRBD1,TRBV18,TGTGCCAGCTCACCACTCCGGGACAGGGGGCGGAGTGAGCAGTTCTTC,CASSPLRDRGRSEQFF
TRBJ1-4,-,-,TRBV5-1,TGCGCCAGCAGCTGGCTGGGACATGCCGCCGGGGAAAAACTGTTTTTT,CASSWLGHAAGEKLFF
TRBJ1-6,-,-,TRBV5-6,TGTGCCAGCAGCCGGTTGTTCTACGCTTCACCCCTCCACTTT,CASSRLFYASPLHF
TRBJ1-1,-,-,TRBV10-3,TGTGCCATCAGTGAGTCTGGAACAGCGAACACTGAAGCTTTCTTT,CAISESGTANTEAFF
TRBJ2-3,-,-,TRBV5-1,TGCGCCAGCAGCTCGTCCCGAGGGACAGATACGCAGTATTTT,CASSSSRGTDTQYF
TRBJ1-1,few,-,TRBV7-9,TGTGCCAGCAGCTTAACAGGAAACACTGAAGCTTTCTTT,CASSLTGNTEAFF
TRBJ2-7,-,TRBD2,TRBV28,TGTGCCAGCAGTTTTATAGGACTAGCGGGAGGGTTCTACGAGCAGTACTTC,CASSFIGLAGGFYEQYF
TRBJ1-1,-,TRBD1,TRBV10-1,TGCGCCAGCACCGAGCAGACAGGGATCGGTGAAGCTTTCTTT,CASTEQTGIGEAFF
TRBJ2-1,-,TRBD2,TRBV9,TGTGCCAGCAGCGTAGGACTAGCGGGAGGACCTATCCTATACAATGAGCAGTTCTTC,CASSVGLAGGPILYNEQFF
TRBJ1-2,-,TRBD1,TRBV6-5,TGTGCCAGCACCAACAGACAGGGGAGGAACTATGGCTACACCTTC,CASTNRQGRNYGYTF
TRBJ2-3,-,TRBD2,TRBV4-1,TGCGCCAGCAGCCAAGGGGTAGGAGGAACTAGCGGGAGTAGGGCAGATACGCAGTATTTT,CASSQGVGGTSGSRADTQYF
TRBJ1-2,-,TRBD1,TRBV3-1/TRBV3-2,TGTGCCAGCAGCCCCTCGACAGGGGGCAGGTATGGCTACACCTTC,CASSPSTGGRYGYTF
TRBJ2-1,-,TRBD2,TRBV5-1,TGCGCCAGCAGCCCCACCGCACTAGCGGGAGGGTACAATGAGCAGTTCTTC,CASSPTALAGGYNEQFF
TRBJ1-1,few,-,TRBV11-2,TGTGCCAGCAGCTTACGGGCGGGGACTGAAGCTTTCTTT,CASSLRAGTEAFF
TRBJ2-7,-,-,TRBV7-6,TGTGCCAGCAGCGCATCTCTAGGCTACGAGCAGTACTTC,CASSASLGYEQYF
TRBJ2-3,few,-,TRBV3-1/TRBV3-2,TGTGCCAGCAGCCATGCTCTAAACCCCGCTCAGTATTTT,CASSHALNPAQYF
TRBJ2-7,few,TRBD2,TRBV2,TGTGCCAGCCGCGCGAGACTAGCGGGGGCCTACGAGCAGTACTTC,CASRARLAGAYEQYF
TRBJ2-2,-,TRBD1,TRBV3-1/TRBV3-2,TGTGCCAGCAGCCAAAGGGGGGACAGGCGTGCCGGGGAGCTGTTTTTT,CASSQRGDRRAGELFF
TRBJ1-1,few,-,TRBV30,TGTGCCTGGAGTCGGGACATGAACACTGAAGCTTTCTTT,CAWSRDMNTEAFF
TRBJ1-3,-,TRBD1,TRBV24-1,TGTGCCACCAGTGACCCATCACAGGGGATCGCTGGAAACACCATATATTTT,CATSDPSQGIAGNTIYF
TRBJ2-1,-,-,TRBV27,TGTGCCAGCAGTTTGGAGGGACAGATAATCTACAATGAGCAGTTCTTC,CASSLEGQIIYNEQFF
TRBJ1-4,-,TRBD1,TRBV7-9,TGTGCCAGCAGCTTAGCCAAAATCCCGGACAGGCGAGATGAAAAACTGTTTTTT,CASSLAKIPDRRDEKLFF
TRBJ2-1,-,TRBD2,TRBV18,TGTGCCAGCTCCCGCCGAACTAGCGGCTCCTACAATGAGCAGTTCTTC,CASSRRTSGSYNEQFF
TRBJ2-6,-,TRBD2,TRBV9,TGTGCCAGCAGCCGGACTAGGGGCGCTGGGGCCAACGTCCTGACTTTC,CASSRTRGAGANVLTF
TRBJ1-2,few,-,TRBV5-6,TGTGCCAGCAGCTTGGCCAGGTATAACTATGGCTACACCTTC,CASSLARYNYGYTF
TRBJ2-3,-,-,TRBV6-1,TGTGCCAGCAGTGAACTAGACAGCACAGATACGCAGTATTTT,CASSELDSTDTQYF
TRBJ1-5,-,TRBD1,TRBV30,TGTGCCTGGAGCAGAGGACAGGGAAATCAGCCCCAGCATTTT,CAWSRGQGNQPQHF
TRBJ2-5,-,TRBD1,TRBV5-1,TGCGCCAGCAGCTTGGGACAGGGTTGGTCCCAAGAGACCCAGTACTTC,CASSLGQGWSQETQYF
TRBJ1-2,-,TRBD1,TRBV20-1,TGCAGTGCTAGTGGGCAGGGGGCTGTGGGTAACTATGGCTACACCTTC,CSASGQGAVGNYGYTF
TRBJ1-5,-,-,TRBV6-5,TGTGCCAGCAGTTACTCGGGGGGGCCCTATCAGCCCCAGCATTTT,CASSYSGGPYQPQHF
TRBJ1-4,once,-,TRBV10-2,TGCGCCAGCGCGATCCCGCAGGAGAGGGAACTGTTTTTT,CASAIPQERELFF
TRBJ2-3,-,TRBD1,TRBV5-1,TGCGCCAGCAGTCCGACAGGGGGCACAGATACGCAGTATTTT,CASSPTGGTDTQYF
TRBJ2-5,-,-,TRBV2,TGTGCCAGCAGTGAATACCGGGGACTGCTGGAGACCCAGTACTTC,CASSEYRGLLETQYF
TRBJ2-7,-,TRBD1,TRBV6-5,TGTGCCAGCGCTTTGTCCGGGACAGACCGCCCCGAGCAGTACTTC,CASALSGTDRPEQYF
TRBJ2-1,once,TRBD2,TRBV6-5,TGTGCCAGCAGTTGGACTAGCGGGGGGGCTCGCGAGCAGTTCTTC,CASSWTSGGAREQFF